This T cell receptor (beta chain) was identified in a study of low-dose radiotherapy and immunotherapy resistance in tumors (dated 2022 in TCRdb). Notes on the research overall: In Cohort 1, 0.5 Gy per fraction was delivered every 2 weeks, and a total PTV dose of 6.5 Gy was prescribed. In Cohort 2, 1 Gy per fraction was delivered every two weeks, for a total of 13 Gy over 26 weeks. Nivolumab was administered intravenously as a 240 mg flat dose every two weeks, and ipilimumab was administered intravenously at 1 mg/kg every six weeks. Every two weeks, patients got intravenous cyclophosphamide at 200 mg/m2, given one day ahead of each radiation and immunotherapy administration. Starting on cycle 1 day 1, patients took 300 mg of aspirin by mouth once a day for four cycles. No randomization into treatment groups was done for the people taking part in the trial. The translational analysis covered eight patients: three from the first dose cohort and the first five from the second dose cohort.

According to the study, the label for this sample's time point signals: after trial treatment. This specimen's treatment or condition label, per the study, means: LDRT plus nivolumab, ipilimumab, low-dose cyclophosphamide and aspirin (RACIN trial). Donors were enrolled in RACIN, a single-arm phase I dose-escalation trial combining nivolumab, ipilimumab, aspirin, low-dose cyclophosphamide and low-dose radiotherapy. Eligible patients had advanced, TIL-negative solid tumors. As regards this clonotype: What antigen it recognizes has not been identified. No base quality values were provided; no much bigger clone lies one nucleotide off.

Superscript III and a set of TRAV- and TRBV-specific primers were used to synthesize first-strand cDNA, so that both TCRalpha and TCRbeta chains were covered. A roughly 19-cycle PCR with Phusion amplified the TCRs, pairing a constant-region primer with the adapter that was attached to the V primers. Amplification of the isolated mRNA was done with the MessageAmp II aRNA Amplification Kit, which involved a roughly 17-hour in vitro transcription at 37 degrees C. The Dynabeads mRNA DIRECT Purification Kit was used to isolate mRNA for TCR sequencing. Indexed Illumina adapters were added in a second Phusion PCR of 20 to 30 cycles, after which AMPure XP beads were used to purify the products. Deep sequencing of TCRalpha and TCRbeta libraries was performed on an Illumina MiniSeq instrument. As for the authors' bioinformatics: Custom Perl scripts were used to pool TCR sequences that encoded the same protein, to remove out-of-frame sequences, and to calculate the abundance of each clonotype. Any TCR sequence supported by only a single read was excluded from analysis. Among the metrics used to describe the repertoires were Shannon entropy, Gini index, clonality, richness, and the frequency of TCRs shared between repertoires. The public reads were reanalyzed by TCRdb: fastp trimming at Q25, MiXCR alignment, in-frame beta chains only. Duplicate CDR3 protein sequences are folded into a single record with the most common DNA and genes. The V and J calls were determined by TCRdb, not by the authors. Across this sample there are 30,000 to 45,000 distinct CDR3 sequences, with around 20% seen only once. The ten largest clones capture 8% to 10% of the sample.

The CDR3 covers 14 residues, taking in both the cysteine and the phenylalanine. The read is trimmed to its CDR3 DNA, 42 bases read in frame from base 1. V was cut back by 2 bases and J by 0 bases, leaving a gap of 7 bases between them. From the germline V gene (reference sequence), CDR1 is GTSNPN and CDR2 is SVGIG. This material consisted of PBMCs, taken after low-dose radiotherapy plus immunotherapy. Rearrangement joined TRBV30 to TRBJ2-2; the D gene is not confidently resolved. This receptor was obtained from a female donor with ovarian cancer. At the DNA level, the sequence is TGTGCCTGGAGTCGTCCGCCGAACACCGGGGAGCTGTTTTTT. This gives the protein CAWSRPPNTGELFF.